Below, 27 T cell receptor beta chains from the same sample are listed, as sequenced in a study of beta chain features in type 1 diabetes. The investigators reverse transcribed all of the isolated RNA, so they sequenced expressed TCRB transcripts. Method: immunoSEQ multiplex PCR; TCRdb's copy keeps in-frame clones and lacks some. The sample shows 250,000 to 300,000 clones, roughly 8% of them seen only once. Material: central memory CD4+ T cells from blood. Receptors originate from a woman younger than 30 in good health.

This clone was counted between two and nine times. The chain employs TRBV29-1 and TRBJ1-1; perhaps TRBD1 as D (6 bases). CDR1 SQVTM and CDR2 ANQGSEA come from the germline V gene. CDR3 length equals 12 residues. V lost 6 bases to trimming and J lost 11 bases, with 19 bases between them. CDR3 DNA sequence: TGCAGCGTGCAGCAGGTAGGGGGTGAGGCTTTCTTT. It translates to CSVQQVGGEAFF.

The genes are TRBV7-2 and TRBJ1-2; tentative D call: TRBD1 (5 bases). Trimming removed 5 bases at V and 5 bases at J, with 15 bases between. CDR1 and CDR2 from the germline V gene are SGHTA and FQGNSA. This CDR3 is 14 amino acids long. In DNA, the CDR3 is TGTGCCAGCAGCCGAACCCAGGGCATGTATGGCTACACCTTC. It translates to CASSRTQGMYGYTF. Full variable domain (rest looked up from reference TRBV7-2 and TRBJ1-2): GAGVSQSPSNKVTEKGKDVELRCDPISGHTALYWYRQSLGQGLEFLIYFQGNSAPDKSGLPSDRFSAERTGGSVSTLTIQRTQQEDSAVYLCASSRTQGMYGYTFGSGTRLTVV.

This clone has a handful of counts. The CDR3 reads CASRSGLRDTIYF. DNA of the CDR3: TGTGCCAGCAGGTCCGGGTTAAGGGACACCATATATTTT. The chain joins TRBV11-3 to TRBJ1-3; no reliable D call. The V end was cut by 6 bases, the J end by 8 bases, with 14 bases between. CDR1 and CDR2 (germline): SGHNT, YENEEA. The length of the CDR3 is 13 residues.

In its sample, this clone was seen a few times. J is TRBJ2-1 and V is TRBV13; 7 bases align to TRBD2. With 2 bases clipped from V and 6 bases from J, the junction kept 7 bases outside the gene matches. This CDR3 has 15 amino acids. Germline V lookup: CDR1 PRHDT, CDR2 FYEKMQ (reference sequence). The CDR3 nucleotides are TGTGCCAGCAGCTTACCCCGGGCTAGCGGCAATGAGCAGTTCTTC. This translates into CASSLPRASGNEQFF.

This clone has more than one count but fewer than ten. The gene calls are TRBV13 and TRBJ2-6; the D gene is possibly TRBD2 (5 bases). The germline gives CDR1 PRHDT, CDR2 FYEKMQ (reference sequence). This CDR3 is built from 18 residues. V lost 6 bases and J lost 0, with 18 bases in between. The CDR3 coding sequence is TGTGCCAGCAGTGTTCAAGGTGGAGGTAACTCTGGGGCCAACGTCCTGACTTTC. It is translated as CASSVQGGGNSGANVLTF.

This clone was counted between two and nine times. The rearrangement links TRBV7-2 to TRBJ1-1; D is unclear. This CDR3 comprises 14 residues. CDR1 and CDR2 (germline): SGHTA, FQGNSA. The ends were cut back, 2 bases at V and 0 bases at J, with 7 bases in the middle. The CDR3 region has the DNA TGTGCCAGCAGCTTACAGCAGTTGAACACTGAAGCTTTCTTT. It codes for CASSLQQLNTEAFF.

This clone was counted a few times. The DNA of the CDR3 is TGTGCCAGCAGCCGGAACAGGGGAGTGGGGACTGAAGCTTTCTTT. Its translation: CASSRNRGVGTEAFF. This chain connects TRBV5-4 to TRBJ1-1; TRBD1 matches 7 bases. Germline CDR1 is SGHNT and CDR2 is YYREEE (reference sequence). This CDR3 has 15 residues. Losses at the gene ends were 4 bases for V and 5 bases for J; bases not matched to a gene: 11.

This clone was counted a few times. The rearrangement links TRBV2 to TRBJ2-5; TRBD2 aligns across 7 bases. Germline lookup yields CDR1 SNHLY and CDR2 FYNNEI. The CDR3 covers 14 residues. Germline trimming cut 5 bases from V and 2 bases from J; bases unmatched to any gene: 5. In DNA form, the CDR3 reads TGTGCCAGCAGTCGGGACTATATTCAAGAGACCCAGTACTTC. It yields the protein CASSRDYIQETQYF.

Turning to this clone: Other DNA sequences in this specimen translate into the identical CDR3. V and J are TRBV7-8 and TRBJ2-1; 8 bases agree with TRBD1. Trimming removed 3 bases from V and 6 bases from J; junction bases left unmatched: 4. CDR3 size: 14 residues. From germline, CDR1 is SGHVS and CDR2 FQNEAQ. CDR3 sequence reads: CASSFLGQVNEQFF. DNA for the CDR3: TGTGCCAGCAGCTTTTTGGGACAGGTCAATGAGCAGTTCTTC.

This clone was seen more than once but under ten times. This chain joins TRBV27 and TRBJ1-2; no firm D call. Trimming removed 8 bases at V and 1 base at J, with 8 bases between. From germline, CDR1 is MNHEY and CDR2 SMNVEV (reference sequence). The CDR3 contains 12 residues. The CDR3 sequence: CASPLDNYGYTF. The CDR3 DNA reads TGTGCCAGCCCACTCGATAACTATGGCTACACCTTC.

This clone was detected only a few times. The chain joins TRBV4-2 to TRBJ2-3, with 11 bases identical to TRBD1. CDR1 and CDR2 from the germline V gene are LGHNA and YNFKEQ. V shed 0 bases, J shed 10 bases, and the junction held 12 bases outside the gene matches. This CDR3 region has 17 residues. CDR3 residues: CASSQDLEGTGGSSQYF. CDR3 in DNA: TGTGCCAGCAGCCAAGATCTTGAAGGGACAGGGGGTAGCTCGCAGTATTTT.

J is TRBJ2-1 and V is TRBV11-2; 8 bases fit TRBD1. After removal of 3 bases from V and 9 bases from J, the junction contained 10 bases not matched to a gene. Germline loops: CDR1 SGHAT, CDR2 FQNNGV. The CDR3 extends over 15 amino acids. CDR3 nucleotide sequence: TGTGCCAGCAGCTTGGCCGACAGGGGAGGTTCTGAGCAGTTCTTC. Translation: CASSLADRGGSEQFF.

This clone occurred a few times. The chain has TRBV11-2 and TRBJ2-1, with 9 bases that match TRBD1. Germline V gene sequence: CDR1 SGHAT, CDR2 FQNNGV. The CDR3 is 15 residues long. The J segment lost 3 bases and the V segment lost 5 bases, leaving 5 bases of the junction unmatched. Written as DNA, the CDR3 is TGTGCCAGCAGCCCCGGGACAGGGTACTACAATGAGCAGTTCTTC. Translated: CASSPGTGYYNEQFF.

The chain employs TRBV19 and TRBJ2-3, with D unresolved. V gave up 3 bases and J gave up 0 bases, with 10 bases separating them. Germline CDR1 and CDR2: LNHDA and SQIVND (reference sequence). This CDR3 comprises 15 residues. CDR3 loop: CASSIWADSTDTQYF. The DNA for the CDR3 is TGTGCCAGTAGTATTTGGGCGGATAGCACAGATACGCAGTATTTT. Looking up the rest from reference TRBV19 and TRBJ2-3 gives the full variable domain: DGGITQSPKYLFRKEGQNVTLSCEQNLNHDAMYWYRQDPGQGLRLIYYSQIVNDFQKGDIAEGYSVSREKKESFPLTVTSAQKNPTAFYLCASSIWADSTDTQYFGPGTRLTVL.

The rearrangement joins TRBV5-4 to TRBJ2-7; tentative D call: TRBD2 (6 bases). The V end lost 4 bases, the J end lost 4 bases, and 24 bases lay between the germline ends. The CDR3 length is 17 residues. Germline V lookup: CDR1 SGHNT, CDR2 YYREEE (reference sequence). The CDR3 is CASSVGVGGGGRYEQYF. CDR3 DNA sequence: TGTGCCAGCAGCGTGGGGGTCGGGGGAGGTGGAAGGTACGAGCAGTACTTC.

This clone was seen a few times. The chain couples TRBV19 to TRBJ2-3, with D perhaps given as TRBD1 or TRBD2 (5 bases each). V lost 7 bases and J lost 0, with 8 bases in between. The CDR3 spans 13 residues. Germline loops: CDR1 LNHDA, CDR2 SQIVND (reference sequence). The CDR3 coding sequence is TGTGCCAGTAACAGGAGGAGCACAGATACGCAGTATTTT. It codes for CASNRRSTDTQYF.

Of note for this clone: Other DNA sequences from this sample encode an identical CDR3 as well. The genes are TRBV7-3 and TRBJ1-6, with D uncertain. V was cut by 3 bases and J by 1 base, with 7 bases left in between. The CDR3 length is 15 residues. CDR1 and CDR2 from the germline V gene are SGHTA and FQGTGA. The DNA for the CDR3 is TGTGCCAGCAGCTTGAGTACGTCCTATAATTCACCCCTCCACTTT. Its translation is CASSLSTSYNSPLHF.

The J gene is TRBJ2-2, the V gene TRBV2; D is perhaps TRBD2 (5 bases). The CDR3 has 19 amino acids. Germline V gene lookup returns CDR1 SNHLY and CDR2 FYNNEI. Trimming stripped 7 bases from V and 2 bases from J, with 26 bases between. CDR3 bases: TGTGCCAGCAAAAAAGATCTATTTCGGCCTGAGGGTAACACCGGGGAGCTGTTTTTT. It is translated as CASKKDLFRPEGNTGELFF.

The chain joins TRBV5-1 to TRBJ1-2, with 8 bases lining up with TRBD1. CDR1 SGHRS and CDR2 YFSETQ come from the germline V gene. The J segment lost 8 bases and the V segment lost 5 bases, leaving 14 bases of the junction unmatched. The length of the CDR3 is 15 residues. The CDR3 here is CASREIGTGWGGYTF. Written as DNA, the CDR3 is TGCGCCAGCAGGGAGATCGGGACAGGTTGGGGCGGCTACACCTTC. Full variable domain (missing parts from reference TRBV5-1 and TRBJ1-2): KAGVTQTPRYLIKTRGQQVTLSCSPISGHRSVSWYQQTPGQGLQFLFEYFSETQRNKGNFPGRFSGRQFSNSRSEMNVSTLELGDSALYLCASREIGTGWGGYTFGSGTRLTVV.

In this sample, this clone turned up many times. The genes are TRBV7-2 and TRBJ2-1, with TRBD2 identical over 9 bases. The CDR3 covers 15 residues. V lost 5 bases, J lost 6 bases, and 8 bases stayed unmatched. The germline V gene has CDR1 SGHTA and CDR2 FQGNSA. In nucleotides, the CDR3 is TGTGCCAGCAGCCCTCCGGGACTAGCTGCCAATGAGCAGTTCTTC. The encoded protein is CASSPPGLAANEQFF.

In its sample, this clone was seen a few times. V is TRBV13 and J is TRBJ2-3; 7 bases are a match to TRBD2. The CDR3 is 16 amino acids. Germline assignment: CDR1 PRHDT and CDR2 FYEKMQ (reference sequence). The V gene end was trimmed by 3 bases and the J gene end by 1 base; junction bases not matched to a gene: 7. DNA for the CDR3: TGTGCCAGCAGCTTTCGAGGCGGGAGCCGCACAGATACGCAGTATTTT. Protein sequence: CASSFRGGSRTDTQYF.

The rearrangement uses TRBV7-6 and TRBJ1-4; unclear D gene. V was shortened by 5 bases and J by 3 bases, with 10 bases between the two germline ends. The germline gives CDR1 SGHVS, CDR2 FNYEAQ. This CDR3 has 14 amino acids. The CDR3 coding sequence is TGTGCCAGCAGCCCCGCCGGGCCTAATGAAAAACTGTTTTTT. Translating it yields CASSPAGPNEKLFF.

This clone was seen only a few times. This sequence joins TRBV2 and TRBJ1-5; TRBD1 aligns across 7 bases. The CDR3 has 15 residues. Germline assignment: CDR1 SNHLY and CDR2 FYNNEI. V was pared by 6 bases and J by 9 bases, with 14 bases of the junction left unmatched. For the CDR3, the DNA is TGTGCCAGCAGCGCTAGGGACAGTGTAAGTTGGCCCCAGCATTTT. Protein sequence: CASSARDSVSWPQHF.

The CDR3 sequence: CASSSKSRGYNEQFF. As DNA, the CDR3 is TGTGCCAGCAGTTCCAAGAGCAGGGGCTACAATGAGCAGTTCTTC. This rearrangement joins TRBV28 to TRBJ2-1; D may be TRBD1 (6 bases). The germline V and J ends were trimmed by 4 bases and 3 bases, with 13 bases remaining between them. Germline CDR1 and CDR2: MDHEN and SYDVKM. This CDR3 has 15 amino acids.

This chain uses TRBV7-2 with TRBJ1-2; D uncertain. CDR1 SGHTA and CDR2 FQGNSA come from the germline V gene. Trimming pared 5 bases from V and 5 bases from J, leaving 18 bases between. There are 15 residues in the CDR3. The chain's CDR3 is CASSPARPGKYGYTF. In nucleotides, the CDR3 is TGTGCCAGCAGCCCCGCCCGTCCGGGAAAATATGGCTACACCTTC.

The CDR3 loop reads CASSLLPGKAKNIQYF. CDR3 coding DNA: TGTGCCAGCAGCTTGTTGCCAGGAAAGGCCAAAAACATTCAGTACTTC. This chain uses TRBV7-9 with TRBJ2-4; D is ambiguous. Per germline, CDR1 SEHNR and CDR2 FQNEAQ (reference sequence). CDR3 size: 16 residues. The V end was cut by 3 bases, the J end by 1 base, with 13 bases between.

The V gene is TRBV7-9, the J gene TRBJ2-3; the match to TRBD2 covers 8 bases. V shed 5 bases and J 5 bases; nucleotides not matched to a gene: 12. The germline gives CDR1 SEHNR, CDR2 FQNEAQ (reference sequence). The CDR3 extends over 16 amino acids. CDR3 nucleotide sequence: TGTGCCAGCAGCCCCCAGCGGGGGCCGCTGAGAGATACGCAGTATTTT. It codes for CASSPQRGPLRDTQYF.